This TCR beta chain was sequenced for a study of siplizumab effects on memory and regulatory T cells. Profiled with immunoSEQ multiplex PCR; TCRdb holds only in-frame clones, not every one. The sample lists some 100,000 clones, around 90% occurring once. This clone showed up just once. CDR3 length: 12 amino acids. The V end lost 5 bases, the J end lost 10 bases, and 14 bases lay between the germline ends. In germline, CDR1 is SNHLY, CDR2 FYNNEI. The sample taken for sequencing was Tregs sorted from blood. The chain combines TRBV2 with TRBJ2-5; no clear D. The clonotype was recovered from a human donor in good health. The CDR3, as DNA: TGTGCCAGCAGTCGTAACGTAGTGGGCCAGTACTTC. Residues: CASSRNVVGQYF.